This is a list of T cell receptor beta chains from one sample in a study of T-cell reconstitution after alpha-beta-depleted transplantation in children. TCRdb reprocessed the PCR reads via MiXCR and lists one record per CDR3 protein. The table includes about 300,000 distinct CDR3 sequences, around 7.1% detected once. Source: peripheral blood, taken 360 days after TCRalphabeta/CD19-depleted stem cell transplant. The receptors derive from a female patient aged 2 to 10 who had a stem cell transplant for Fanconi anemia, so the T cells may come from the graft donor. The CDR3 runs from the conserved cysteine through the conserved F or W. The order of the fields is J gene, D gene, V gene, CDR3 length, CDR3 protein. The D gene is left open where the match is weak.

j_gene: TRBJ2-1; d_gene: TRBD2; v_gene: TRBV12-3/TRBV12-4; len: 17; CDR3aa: CASSLVSGLAGSYEQFF
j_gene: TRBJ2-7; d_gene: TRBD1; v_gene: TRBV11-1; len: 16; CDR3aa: CASSRFTGTGLYEQYF
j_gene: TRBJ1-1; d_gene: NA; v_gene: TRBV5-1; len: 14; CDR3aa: CATKTGQPGTEAFF
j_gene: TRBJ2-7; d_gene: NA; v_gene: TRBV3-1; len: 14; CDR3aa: CASSPSGPFYEQYF
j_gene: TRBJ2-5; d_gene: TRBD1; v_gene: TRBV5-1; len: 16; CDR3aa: CASSPGLTGPQETQYF
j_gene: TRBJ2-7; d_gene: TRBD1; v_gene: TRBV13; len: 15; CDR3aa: CASSPPNRGRNEQYF
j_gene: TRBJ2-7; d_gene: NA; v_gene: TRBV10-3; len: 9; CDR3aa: CAIISEQYF
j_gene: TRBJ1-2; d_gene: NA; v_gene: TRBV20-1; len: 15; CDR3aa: CSARNFGGSNYGYTF
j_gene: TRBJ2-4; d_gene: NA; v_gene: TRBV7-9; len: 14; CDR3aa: CASSPGPAGNIQYF
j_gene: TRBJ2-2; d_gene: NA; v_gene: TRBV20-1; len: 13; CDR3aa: CSARERDTGELFF
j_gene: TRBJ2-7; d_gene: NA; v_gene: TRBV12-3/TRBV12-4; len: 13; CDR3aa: CASSPYSLYEQYF
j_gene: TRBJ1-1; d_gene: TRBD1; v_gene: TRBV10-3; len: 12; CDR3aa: CAIRGQGAEAFF
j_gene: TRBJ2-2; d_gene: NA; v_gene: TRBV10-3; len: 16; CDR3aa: CAISDPYQRNTGELFF
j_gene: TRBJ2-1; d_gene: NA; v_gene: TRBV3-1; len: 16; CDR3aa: CASSLLGELPRDEQFF
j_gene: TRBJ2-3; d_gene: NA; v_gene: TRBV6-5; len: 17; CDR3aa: CASSYSGSIGGTDTQYF
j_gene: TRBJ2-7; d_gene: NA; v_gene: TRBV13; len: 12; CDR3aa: CASSLRQFEQYF
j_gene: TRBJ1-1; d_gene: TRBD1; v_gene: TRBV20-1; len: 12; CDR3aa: CSVPDRGDEAFF
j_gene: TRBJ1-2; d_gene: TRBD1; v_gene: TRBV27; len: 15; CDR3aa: CASSSYYRDREGYTF
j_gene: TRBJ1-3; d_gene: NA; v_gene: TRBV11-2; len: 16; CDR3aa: CASSSPLESSGNTIYF
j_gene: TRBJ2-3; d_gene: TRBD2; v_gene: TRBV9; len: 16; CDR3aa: CASSPRLAGSTDTQYF
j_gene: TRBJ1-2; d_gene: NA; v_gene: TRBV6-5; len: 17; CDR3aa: CASSYIVGRPRNYGYTF
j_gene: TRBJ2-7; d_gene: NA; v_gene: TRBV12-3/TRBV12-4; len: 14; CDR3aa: CASSSWASPYEQYF
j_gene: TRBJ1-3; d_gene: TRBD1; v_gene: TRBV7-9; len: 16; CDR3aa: CASSSTWDRIPDTIYF
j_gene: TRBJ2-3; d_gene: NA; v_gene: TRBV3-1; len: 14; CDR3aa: CASSSRQATDTQYF
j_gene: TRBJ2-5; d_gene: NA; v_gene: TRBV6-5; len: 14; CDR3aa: CASSYSAHGETQYF
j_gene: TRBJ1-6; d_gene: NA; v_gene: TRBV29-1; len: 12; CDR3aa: CSVRQGNSPLHF
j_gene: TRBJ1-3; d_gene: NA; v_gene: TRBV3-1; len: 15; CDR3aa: CASSHLDSSGNTIYF
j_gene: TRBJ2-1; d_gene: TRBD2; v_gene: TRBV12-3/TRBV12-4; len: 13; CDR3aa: CASRGGSYNEQFF
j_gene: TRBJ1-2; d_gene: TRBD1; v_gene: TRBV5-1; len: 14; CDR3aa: CASSWGQGKNGYTF
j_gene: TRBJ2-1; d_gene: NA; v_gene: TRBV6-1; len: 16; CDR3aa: CASSEARGGHLGEQFF
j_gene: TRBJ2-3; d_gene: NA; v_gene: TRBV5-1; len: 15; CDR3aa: CASHFRNRNTDTQYF
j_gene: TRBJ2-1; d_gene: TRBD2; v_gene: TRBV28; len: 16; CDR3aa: CASSPITSGAYNEQFF
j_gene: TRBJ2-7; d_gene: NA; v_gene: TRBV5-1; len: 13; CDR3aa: CASSSVPSYEQYF
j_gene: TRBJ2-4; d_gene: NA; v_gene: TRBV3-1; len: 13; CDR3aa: CASSPGTKNIQYF
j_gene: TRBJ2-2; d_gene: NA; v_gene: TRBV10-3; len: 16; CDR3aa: CAISSTGDSNTGELFF
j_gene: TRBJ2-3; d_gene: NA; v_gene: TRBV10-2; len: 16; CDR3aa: CASSESMGYSTDTQYF
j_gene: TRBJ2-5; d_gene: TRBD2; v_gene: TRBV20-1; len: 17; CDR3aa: CSASTGTSGTFQETQYF
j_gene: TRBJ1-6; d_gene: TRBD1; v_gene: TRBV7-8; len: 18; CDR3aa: CASSFPKSRDSDNSPLHF
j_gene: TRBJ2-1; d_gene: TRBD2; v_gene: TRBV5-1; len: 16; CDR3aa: CASRRLGGVGDNEQFF
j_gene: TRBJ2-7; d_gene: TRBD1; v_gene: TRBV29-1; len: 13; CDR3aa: CSVDGTGRHEQYF
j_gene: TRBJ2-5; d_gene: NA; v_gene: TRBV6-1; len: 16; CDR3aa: CASRPARAGYQETQYF
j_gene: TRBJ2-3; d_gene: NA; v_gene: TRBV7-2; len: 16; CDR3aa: CASSIDYPGFRDTQYF
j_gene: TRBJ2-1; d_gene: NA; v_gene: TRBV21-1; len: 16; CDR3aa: CASSKARGLAGGQEFF
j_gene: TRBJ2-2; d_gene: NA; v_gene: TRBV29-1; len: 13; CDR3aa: CSGTHRAGGELFF
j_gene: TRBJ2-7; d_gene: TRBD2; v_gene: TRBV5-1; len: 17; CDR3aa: CASSLLAGGFDPYEQYF
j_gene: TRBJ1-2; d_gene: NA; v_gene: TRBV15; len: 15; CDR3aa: CATSRDRGAIYGYTF
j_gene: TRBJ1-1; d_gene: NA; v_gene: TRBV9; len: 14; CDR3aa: CASSVGADSREAFF
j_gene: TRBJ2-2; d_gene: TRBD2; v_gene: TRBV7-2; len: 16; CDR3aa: CASSLGREGNTGELFF
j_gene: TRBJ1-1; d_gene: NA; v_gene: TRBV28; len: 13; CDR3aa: CASSLFRDTEAFF
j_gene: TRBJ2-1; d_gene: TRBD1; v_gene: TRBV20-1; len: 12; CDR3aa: CSERTGDNEQFF
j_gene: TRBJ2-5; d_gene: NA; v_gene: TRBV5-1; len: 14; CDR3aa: CASSLTANQETQYF
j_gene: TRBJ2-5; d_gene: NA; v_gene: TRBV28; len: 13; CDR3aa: CASSNLARETQYF
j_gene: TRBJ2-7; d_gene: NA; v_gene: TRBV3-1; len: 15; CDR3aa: CASSQDLRGTYEQYF
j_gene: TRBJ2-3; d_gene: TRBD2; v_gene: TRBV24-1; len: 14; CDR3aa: CATSAAGAADTQYF